This T cell receptor (beta chain) was captured by sequencing in a study of blood T cell repertoires in COVID-19. Cohort allocation depended upon clinical history that participants reported. There are 16 residues in the CDR3. After removal of 1 base from V and 1 base from J, the junction contained 4 bases not matched to a gene. Germline V lookup: CDR1 SGHTA, CDR2 FQGNSA. How the authors handled the data: Researchers report that nucleated cell counts were estimated from reference gene primer amplification. Sequencing was performed with immunoSEQ multiplex PCR; in TCRdb, only in-frame clones are kept and a portion is missing. V and J calls and clone size follow that table, whereas D and trimming were derived from the DNA. Here the sample spans roughly 240,000 clones, more than 80% being singletons.

The chain has TRBV7-2 and TRBJ2-3; 8 nucleotides match TRBD2. The sequence came from a man in his fifties or sixties who had been exposed to COVID-19. What was sequenced was PBMCs or T cells enriched from blood (not recorded which). CDR3 region: CASSLGRRGGTDTQYF. CDR3 sequence (DNA): TGTGCCAGCAGCTTAGGTCGGCGGGGGGGCACAGATACGCAGTATTTT.